Following are 26 T cell receptor beta chains from one sample sequenced in a study of blood T cells in healthy people across ages. For the second PCR, which ran for about 7 to 11 cycles, a sample-barcoded 5' primer and a J-beta primer mix were used. From the 5' RACE reads, TCRdb called clonotypes with MiXCR, one entry per CDR3 protein. The sample holds about 720,000 distinct CDR3 sequences, roughly 25% seen once. Another study also made use of these data, one on T cells of mothers and their children.

The sample comprised blood. These receptors came from a boy aged 5-17 years in good health.

The rearrangement links TRBV23-1 to TRBJ1-6, with D maybe TRBD1 (6 bases). TRBV23-1 is classed as an ORF, of uncertain function. Trimming cost V 10 bases and J 5 bases, with 12 bases left between them. CDR3 length: 13 amino acids. CDR3 loop: CATAQGNNSPLHF. The CDR3 DNA is TGCGCCACAGCACAGGGAAATAATTCACCCCTCCACTTT.

The chain carries TRBV18 and TRBJ2-5; 7 bases are a match to TRBD2. With 4 bases clipped from V and 0 bases from J, the junction kept 8 bases outside the gene matches. CDR1 is KGHSH and CDR2 is LQKENI in the germline V gene. CDR3 length: 16 residues. This CDR3 is CASSRVSGTYQETQYF. CDR3 DNA: TGTGCCAGCTCACGGGTCAGCGGGACCTACCAAGAGACCCAGTACTTC. The variable domain in full, completed from reference TRBV18 and TRBJ2-5, reads NAGVMQNPRHLVRRRGQEARLRCSPMKGHSHVYWYRQLPEEGLKFMVYLQKENIIDESGMPKERFSAEFPKEGPSILRIQQVVRGDSAAYFCASSRVSGTYQETQYFGPGTRLLVL.

This clonotype was recorded at least ten times. V usage is TRBV29-1 and J usage is TRBJ2-5, with TRBD2 identical over 8 bases. The germline V gene has CDR1 SQVTM and CDR2 ANQGSEA. CDR3 length equals 15 residues. V shed 2 bases, J shed 2 bases, and the junction held 7 bases outside the gene matches. The CDR3 sequence: CSVESTSGTQETQYF. The CDR3 bases are TGCAGCGTTGAATCAACTAGCGGAACTCAAGAGACCCAGTACTTC.

This chain links TRBV7-2 with TRBJ2-3, with 7 bases matching TRBD1. Losses at the gene ends were 4 bases for V and 4 bases for J; bases not matched to a gene: 2. Germline CDR1 and CDR2: SGHTA and FQGNSA. The CDR3 contains 13 residues. The CDR3 is CASSSQGSDTQYF. CDR3 bases: TGTGCCAGCAGCTCACAGGGGTCAGATACGCAGTATTTT.

This clonotype was recorded a few times. The chain has TRBV27 and TRBJ2-7, with D tentatively TRBD1 (6 bases). V was shortened by 2 bases and J by 4 bases, with 12 bases between the two germline ends. This CDR3 contains 14 residues. CDR1 MNHEY and CDR2 SMNVEV come from the germline V gene (reference sequence). The CDR3 reads CASSLTHQGYEQYF. DNA of the CDR3: TGTGCCAGCAGTTTAACGCACCAGGGGTACGAGCAGTACTTC.

The chain is built from TRBV6-5 and TRBJ2-2; TRBD2 matches 8 bases. Trimming cost V 0 bases and J 2 bases; bases outside gene matches: 11. Germline-derived CDR1 and CDR2 are MNHEY and SVGAGI. The CDR3 is made up of 19 amino acids. The DNA of the CDR3 is TGTGCCAGCAGTTACTCGATGAGGCGGGGGGCCATAAACACCGGGGAGCTGTTTTTT. Translation: CASSYSMRRGAINTGELFF.

The sample holds a few counts of this clonotype. The V and J genes are TRBV6-2 or TRBV6-3 and TRBJ1-1; D not resolved. Trimming removed 2 bases from V and 8 bases from J, with 15 bases in between. CDR1 is MNHEY, CDR2 SVGEGT, per germline. The CDR3 loop spans 14 amino acids. The CDR3 is CASSYPDEGPEAFF. The CDR3 DNA sequence: TGTGCCAGCAGTTACCCCGACGAAGGTCCCGAAGCTTTCTTT.

The chain employs TRBV5-1 and TRBJ2-2; possibly TRBD1 or TRBD2 for D (5 bases each). This CDR3 is 14 amino acids long. Deletions cut 4 bases from V and 6 bases from J, with 13 bases between. The germline CDR1 and CDR2 sequences are SGHRS and YFSETQ. Here the CDR3 reads CASSTWDPAGELFF. In DNA, the CDR3 is TGCGCCAGCAGCACCTGGGACCCAGCCGGGGAGCTGTTTTTT.

DNA for the CDR3: TGTGCCATCCGGGGTTGGAACAGGTCAGCCTACGAGCAGTACTTC. Its protein is CAIRGWNRSAYEQYF. The genes are TRBV10-3 and TRBJ2-5; perhaps D is TRBD1 or TRBD2 (5 bases each). Gene TRBJ2-7 matches the end of the DNA better, so the J call may be wrong. Germline loops: CDR1 ENHRY, CDR2 SYGVKD. The CDR3 is 15 amino acids.

The chain joins TRBV5-1 to TRBJ2-5; D remains unclear. Germline V CDR1 and CDR2: SGHRS, YFSETQ. Trimming pared 4 bases from V and 0 bases from J, leaving 7 bases between. The CDR3 has 13 residues. The CDR3 DNA reads as TGCGCCAGCAGCCGCCCGGACCAAGAGACCCAGTACTTC. Its translation: CASSRPDQETQYF. The complete variable domain, with remaining parts taken from reference TRBV5-1 and TRBJ2-5, reads KAGVTQTPRYLIKTRGQQVTLSCSPISGHRSVSWYQQTPGQGLQFLFEYFSETQRNKGNFPGRFSGRQFSNSRSEMNVSTLELGDSALYLCASSRPDQETQYFGPGTRLLVL.

A few counts support this clonotype. V gene TRBV7-9 combines with J gene TRBJ2-1; D is uncertain. The CDR3 spans 15 residues. Looked up from germline, CDR1 is SEHNR and CDR2 is FQNEAQ (reference sequence). V was shortened by 2 bases and J by 5 bases, with 13 bases between the two germline ends. DNA of the CDR3: TGTGCCAGCAGCTTAACGTCGTTGCTAGACAATGAGCAGTTCTTC. The encoded protein is CASSLTSLLDNEQFF. The whole variable domain, filled in from reference TRBV7-9 and TRBJ2-1, reads DTGVSQNPRHKITKRGQNVTFRCDPISEHNRLYWYRQTLGQGPEFLTYFQNEAQLEKSRLLSDRFSAERPKGSFSTLEIQRTEQGDSAMYLCASSLTSLLDNEQFFGPGTRLTVL.

Turning to this clonotype: Given a much more abundant clone one base away, this may be a read error. The V and J genes are TRBV6-4 and TRBJ2-1; the D is unclear. This CDR3 contains 10 residues. Trimming pared 6 bases from V and 5 bases from J, leaving 2 bases between. Germline assignment: CDR1 MRHNA and CDR2 SNTAGT. CDR3 in DNA: TGTGCCAGCAGACACAATGAGCAGTTCTTC. The encoded protein is CASRHNEQFF.

This chain joins TRBV7-9 and TRBJ1-2; 8 bases line up with TRBD1. Trimming at V came to 10 bases and at J to 8 bases, leaving 12 bases not matched to a gene. Germline V lookup: CDR1 SEHNR, CDR2 FQNEAQ (reference sequence). This CDR3 contains 13 residues. CDR3 in amino acids: CAILDPTGEGYTF. CDR3 coding DNA: TGTGCCATCCTCGACCCGACAGGGGAAGGCTACACCTTC.

The gene calls are TRBV7-2 and TRBJ2-5; possibly TRBD2 for D (6 bases). The DNA end is more similar to TRBJ2-1, so the J call may be wrong. Germline V CDR1 and CDR2: SGHTA, FQGNSA. This CDR3 is 15 amino acids long. In DNA, the CDR3 is TGTGCCAGCAGCTTAGGTATATTAGCGGACAATGAGCAGTTCTTC. Translated: CASSLGILADNEQFF.

This chain links TRBV29-1 with TRBJ1-2, with a weak D call TRBD1 (6 bases). The germline V gene encodes CDR1 SQVTM and CDR2 ANQGSEA. The CDR3 covers 12 residues. V was pared by 6 bases and J by 2 bases, with 10 bases between. The CDR3 DNA reads TGCAGCGTCCGAGGGGGAAACTATGGCTACACCTTC. This codes for CSVRGGNYGYTF.

The J gene is TRBJ2-7, the V gene TRBV12-3 or TRBV12-4, with D tentatively TRBD1 (6 bases). The J call could be wrong; TRBJ2-1 is a better fit for the DNA end. The CDR3 has 15 amino acids. This chain's CDR3 is CASTATGYPLNEQFF. CDR3 coding DNA: TGTGCCAGCACGGCGACAGGATACCCTCTCAATGAGCAGTTCTTC.

This clonotype showed up just a few times. V is TRBV7-9 and J is TRBJ2-7; D perhaps matches TRBD1 (5 bases). V was shortened by 10 bases and J by 0 bases, with 10 bases between the two germline ends. This CDR3 is built from 12 residues. Per germline, CDR1 SEHNR and CDR2 FQNEAQ (reference sequence). The CDR3 region is CATIDSSYEQYF. CDR3 DNA sequence: TGTGCCACCATCGACAGCTCCTACGAGCAGTACTTC.

In this sample, this clonotype turned up a few times. V gene TRBV5-5 combines with J gene TRBJ1-5; maybe TRBD1 (5 bases). CDR1 is SGHKS, CDR2 YYEKEE, per germline (reference sequence). CDR3 length: 16 residues. The ends were cut back, 6 bases at V and 1 base at J, with 17 bases in the middle. Here the CDR3 DNA reads TGTGCCAGCACCCGTACGGGAGGGGAAAGCAATCAGCCCCAGCATTTT. The encoded protein is CASTRTGGESNQPQHF.

J is TRBJ2-2 and V is TRBV29-1; 9 nucleotides line up with TRBD2. J gave up 10 bases and V 4 bases, and 10 bases lay outside the gene matches. The CDR3 has 14 residues. The germline V gene encodes CDR1 SQVTM and CDR2 ANQGSEA. Here the CDR3 reads CSVAGAGGLEELFF. For the CDR3, the DNA is TGCAGCGTTGCGGGGGCGGGAGGGCTCGAGGAGCTGTTTTTT.

This chain uses TRBV12-3 or TRBV12-4 with TRBJ2-3, with D perhaps TRBD2 (7 bases). Between the trimmed V and J ends, which lost 5 bases and 7 bases, there was a span of 19 bases. The CDR3 totals 15 residues. The CDR3 sequence: CASSPPGGRRNTQYF. Here the CDR3 DNA reads TGTGCCAGCAGTCCCCCCGGGGGGCGGCGTAATACGCAGTATTTT.

This clonotype has more than one count but fewer than ten. The chain joins TRBV29-1 to TRBJ2-7, with 8 bases aligning to TRBD2. This CDR3 comprises 13 residues. With 6 bases clipped from V and 0 bases from J, the junction kept 4 bases outside the gene matches. Germline-derived CDR1 and CDR2 are SQVTM and ANQGSEA. This CDR3 is CSVRTSRSYEQYF. The CDR3 coding sequence is TGCAGCGTCCGGACTAGCCGCTCCTACGAGCAGTACTTC.

The gene calls are TRBV2 and TRBJ2-4; 10 bases are shared with TRBD1. Germline V gene lookup returns CDR1 SNHLY and CDR2 FYNNEI. V gave up 1 base and J gave up 7 bases; unmatched junction bases: 4. The CDR3 loop spans 15 amino acids. The CDR3 spells CASSEEGTGVNIQYF. DNA of the CDR3: TGTGCCAGCAGTGAAGAGGGGACAGGGGTGAACATTCAGTACTTC.

There are a few counts of this clonotype. This rearrangement joins TRBV5-1 to TRBJ1-1; no clear D gene. Looked up from germline, CDR1 is SGHRS and CDR2 is YFSETQ. The CDR3 extends over 14 amino acids. The V and J ends lost 0 bases and 4 bases respectively, with 10 bases between them. The CDR3 DNA is TGCGCCAGCAGCTTGGACAGAATGAGCACTGAAGCTTTCTTT. The encoded protein is CASSLDRMSTEAFF.

This clonotype came up once. The chain has TRBV20-1 and TRBJ2-5; D uncertain. CDR3 length: 14 amino acids. V was cut by 5 bases and J by 0 bases, with 13 bases left in between. The V gene's germline CDR1 is DFQATT and CDR2 SNEGSKA (reference sequence). CDR3 protein: CSAPMETYQETQYF. CDR3 in DNA: TGCAGTGCTCCCATGGAAACCTACCAAGAGACCCAGTACTTC.

The V call is TRBV6-1, the J call TRBJ2-3, with 8 bases that match TRBD1. Germline CDR1 is MNHNS and CDR2 is SASEGT. The CDR3 runs to 16 residues. Losses at the gene ends were 5 bases for V and 0 bases for J; bases not matched to a gene: 7. CDR3 amino acids: CASSTAGQGSTDTQYF. As DNA, the CDR3 is TGTGCCAGCAGTACCGCTGGACAGGGTAGCACAGATACGCAGTATTTT.

This clonotype was picked up a small number of times. The chain carries TRBV3-1 and TRBJ2-1; D gene uncertain. The CDR3 has 13 amino acids. V was clipped by 0 bases and J by 7 bases, with 7 bases between them. Germline V CDR1 and CDR2: LGHDT, YNNKEL (reference sequence). The CDR3 loop reads CASSQDPLNEQFF. The CDR3 DNA reads TGTGCCAGCAGCCAAGATCCCCTGAATGAGCAGTTCTTC.